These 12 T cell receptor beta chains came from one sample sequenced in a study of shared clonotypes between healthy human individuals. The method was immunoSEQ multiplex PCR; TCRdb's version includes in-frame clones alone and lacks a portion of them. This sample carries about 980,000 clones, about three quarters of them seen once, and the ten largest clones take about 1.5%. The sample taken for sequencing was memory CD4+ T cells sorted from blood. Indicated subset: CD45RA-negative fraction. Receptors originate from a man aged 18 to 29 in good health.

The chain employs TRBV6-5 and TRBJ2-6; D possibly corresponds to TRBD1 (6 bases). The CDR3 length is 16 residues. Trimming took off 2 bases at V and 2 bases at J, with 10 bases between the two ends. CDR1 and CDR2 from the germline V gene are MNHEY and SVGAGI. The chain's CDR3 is CASSYTGTAGANVLTF. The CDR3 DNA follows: TGTGCCAGCAGTTACACAGGGACGGCTGGGGCCAACGTCCTGACTTTC.

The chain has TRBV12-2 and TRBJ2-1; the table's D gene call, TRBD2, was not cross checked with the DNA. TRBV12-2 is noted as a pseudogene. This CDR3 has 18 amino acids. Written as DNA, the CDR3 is TGTGCAAGTCGCTTAGCTGGGATCCGGGGGGGCCTTAAAAATGAGCAGTTCTTC. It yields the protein CASRLAGIRGGLKNEQFF.

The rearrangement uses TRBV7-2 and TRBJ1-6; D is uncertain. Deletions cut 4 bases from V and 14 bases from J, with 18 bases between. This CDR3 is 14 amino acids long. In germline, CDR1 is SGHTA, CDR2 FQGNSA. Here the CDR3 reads CASSSQDGSITLHF. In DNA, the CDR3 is TGTGCCAGCAGCTCCCAAGACGGATCCATCACCCTCCACTTT.

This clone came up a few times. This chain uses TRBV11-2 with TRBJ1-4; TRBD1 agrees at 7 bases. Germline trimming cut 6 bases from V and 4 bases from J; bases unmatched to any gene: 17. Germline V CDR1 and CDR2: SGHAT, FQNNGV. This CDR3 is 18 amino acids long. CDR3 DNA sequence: TGTGCCAGCAGATTTGGCGTACAGGGGAGGGCTTTTAATGAAAAACTGTTTTTT. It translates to CASRFGVQGRAFNEKLFF.

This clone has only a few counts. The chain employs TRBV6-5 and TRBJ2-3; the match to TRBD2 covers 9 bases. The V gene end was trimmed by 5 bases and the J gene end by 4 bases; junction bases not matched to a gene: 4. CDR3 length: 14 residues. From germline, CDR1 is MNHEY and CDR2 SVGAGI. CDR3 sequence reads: CASSRTSDSDTQYF. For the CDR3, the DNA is TGTGCCAGCAGTCGGACTAGCGACTCAGATACGCAGTATTTT.

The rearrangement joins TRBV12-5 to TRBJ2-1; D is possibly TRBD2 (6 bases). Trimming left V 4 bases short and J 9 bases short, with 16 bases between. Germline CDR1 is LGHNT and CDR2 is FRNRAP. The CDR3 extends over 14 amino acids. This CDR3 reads CASGSGDWATEQFF. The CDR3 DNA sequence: TGTGCTAGTGGTTCGGGGGACTGGGCCACTGAGCAGTTCTTC. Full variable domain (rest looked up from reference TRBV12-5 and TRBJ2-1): DARVTQTPRHKVTEMGQEVTMRCQPILGHNTVFWYRQTMMQGLELLAYFRNRAPLDDSGMPKDRFSAEMPDATLATLKIQPSEPRDSAVYFCASGSGDWATEQFFGPGTRLTVL.

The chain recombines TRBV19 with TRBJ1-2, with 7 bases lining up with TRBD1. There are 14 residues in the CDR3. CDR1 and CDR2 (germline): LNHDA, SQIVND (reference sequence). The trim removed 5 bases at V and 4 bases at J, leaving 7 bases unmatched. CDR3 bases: TGTGCCAGTAGTCCCGGACAGGCGCTCTATGGCTACACCTTC. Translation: CASSPGQALYGYTF.

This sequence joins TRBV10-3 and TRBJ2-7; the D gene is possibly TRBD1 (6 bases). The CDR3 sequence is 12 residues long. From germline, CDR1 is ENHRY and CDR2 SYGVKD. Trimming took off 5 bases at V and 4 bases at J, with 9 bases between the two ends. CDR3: CAISQQGYEQYF. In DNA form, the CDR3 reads TGTGCCATCAGTCAACAGGGTTACGAGCAGTACTTC.

The CDR3 DNA reads TGTGCCAGCTCACCACGCGAGACAGGGGGAAATGAGCAGTTCTTC. It is translated as CASSPRETGGNEQFF. The chain is built from TRBV18 and TRBJ2-1; 9 nucleotides align to TRBD1. Germline V gene data show CDR1 as KGHSH and CDR2 as LQKENI. This CDR3 is built from 15 residues. The V and J ends lost 1 base and 7 bases, in that order; junction bases with no gene match: 5.

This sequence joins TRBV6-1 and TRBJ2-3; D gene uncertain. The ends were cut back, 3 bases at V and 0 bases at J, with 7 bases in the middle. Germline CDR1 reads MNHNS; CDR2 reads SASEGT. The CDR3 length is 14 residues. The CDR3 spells CASSEYFSTDTQYF. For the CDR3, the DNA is TGTGCCAGCAGTGAGTATTTTAGCACAGATACGCAGTATTTT.

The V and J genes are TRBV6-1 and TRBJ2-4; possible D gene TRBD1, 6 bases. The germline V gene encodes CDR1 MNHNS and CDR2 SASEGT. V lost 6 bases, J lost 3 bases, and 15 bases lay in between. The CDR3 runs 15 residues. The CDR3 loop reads CASSPGTRGKNIQYF. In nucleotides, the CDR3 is TGTGCCAGCAGCCCCGGGACACGAGGCAAAAACATTCAGTACTTC.

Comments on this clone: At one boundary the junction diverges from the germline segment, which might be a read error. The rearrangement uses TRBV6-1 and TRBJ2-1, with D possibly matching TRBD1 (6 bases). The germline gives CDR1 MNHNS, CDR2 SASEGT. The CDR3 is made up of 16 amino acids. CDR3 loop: CASSEGQGKRANEQFF. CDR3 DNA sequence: TGTGCCAGCAGCGAAGGGCAGGGGAAGCGAGCGAATGAGCAGTTCTTC.